This T cell receptor beta chain was identified in a study of cytomegalovirus exposure and HLA in healthy donors. Germline lookup yields CDR1 SEHNR and CDR2 FQNEAQ (reference sequence). The ends were cut back, 1 base at V and 3 bases at J, with 15 bases in the middle. The CDR3 contains 16 residues. The PCR was carried out with 60 Vbeta primers and 13 Jbeta primers. Sequencing used immunoSEQ multiplex PCR; TCRdb keeps in-frame clones, though not all of them. Among about 130,000 clones listed, about 70% were seen once. Study results and limitations: It was in a later analysis that TCR association rates were seen to vary by HLA locus, highest for DRB1 and lowest for HLA-C. Analysis performed later found under 20,000 TCR beta sequences associated with HLA alleles at 0.05 false discovery rate. In vitro data verified three CMV-associated chains as specific for CMV antigens.

Concerning this clone: Its cognate antigen is unknown.

Material for sequencing was PBMCs. This clonotype was sampled from a woman aged 40-49 years in good health and CMV-seronegative. The chain couples TRBV7-9 to TRBJ1-2; tentatively, D is TRBD1 (5 bases). The CDR3 region is CASSLGDVGDYYGYTF. In DNA, the CDR3 is TGTGCCAGCAGCTTAGGAGACGTAGGGGATTACTATGGCTACACCTTC. The whole variable domain, remainder taken from reference TRBV7-9 and TRBJ1-2, is DTGVSQNPRHKITKRGQNVTFRCDPISEHNRLYWYRQTLGQGPEFLTYFQNEAQLEKSRLLSDRFSAERPKGSFSTLEIQRTEQGDSAMYLCASSLGDVGDYYGYTFGSGTRLTVV.